These 18 T cell receptor beta chains came from one sample sequenced in a study of blood T cell repertoires in COVID-19. The data were produced by immunoSEQ multiplex PCR, yet TCRdb's version contains in-frame clones alone and is incomplete. Altogether roughly 100,000 clones are present, about 91% being singletons, with the ten largest covering 6%. The sequencing input was peripheral blood. Every receptor here comes from a human donor in a cohort sampled during active COVID-19.

CDR3 residues: CASSPGIRTGELFF. CDR3 nucleotide sequence: TGTGCCAGCAGCCCGGGTATTCGGACCGGGGAGCTGTTTTTT. This chain uses TRBV5-4 with TRBJ2-2; the D is unclear. Germline V gene sequence: CDR1 SGHNT, CDR2 YYREEE (reference sequence). The V gene lost 4 bases and the J gene lost 5 bases, with 12 bases spanning the gap. CDR3 size: 14 residues.

This clone was seen once. CDR3 in DNA: TGTGCCAGCAGTTCGAGGGACTCCATATACAATGAGCAGTTCTTC. It codes for CASSSRDSIYNEQFF. J is TRBJ2-1 and V is TRBV28, with D possibly matching TRBD2 (6 bases). Deletions cut 4 bases from V and 4 bases from J, with 14 bases between. The germline CDR1 and CDR2 sequences are MDHEN and SYDVKM. The CDR3 has 15 amino acids.

This chain joins TRBV4-1 and TRBJ1-5; the match to TRBD1 covers 7 bases. The V and J ends lost 1 base and 9 bases, in that order; junction bases with no gene match: 6. The germline CDR1 and CDR2 sequences are MGHRA and YSYEKL. This CDR3 comprises 14 residues. This chain's CDR3 is CASSQAGGVTPQHF. CDR3 sequence (DNA): TGCGCCAGCAGCCAAGCAGGGGGAGTGACGCCCCAGCATTTT.

The gene calls are TRBV27 and TRBJ2-1, with 7 positions matching TRBD2. CDR3 size: 15 residues. From germline, CDR1 is MNHEY and CDR2 SMNVEV (reference sequence). V gave up 0 bases and J gave up 3 bases; unmatched junction bases: 2. The chain's CDR3 is CASSLSGGDYNEQFF. The CDR3 nucleotides read TGTGCCAGCAGTTTATCGGGGGGGGACTACAATGAGCAGTTCTTC.

The chain recombines TRBV27 with TRBJ1-2, with a possible D match to TRBD1 (5 bases). Germline CDR1 and CDR2: MNHEY and SMNVEV (reference sequence). Trimming cost V 7 bases and J 8 bases, with 20 bases left between them. The CDR3 runs to 14 residues. The CDR3 DNA sequence: TGTGCCAGCACCCGGGGGGGGTGGGGCGACGGCTACACCTTC. It encodes CASTRGGWGDGYTF.

In regard to this clone: Relative to the germline gene, one junction end is altered; a read error may explain this. This chain uses TRBV20-1 with TRBJ1-2; 10 nucleotides line up with TRBD1. Germline V gene data show CDR1 as DFQATT and CDR2 as SNEGSKA (reference sequence). CDR3 length equals 11 residues. This CDR3 reads CSALPGGTGVF. The CDR3 nucleotides are TGCAGTGCTCTACCTGGGGGGACAGGGGTTTTC.

The V gene is TRBV19, the J gene TRBJ1-3; 7 bases line up with TRBD1. V was pared by 8 bases and J by 3 bases, with 7 bases of the junction left unmatched. The CDR3 runs 14 residues. CDR1 and CDR2 from the germline V gene are LNHDA and SQIVND (reference sequence). This CDR3 reads CASRHRGGGNTIYF. In DNA form, the CDR3 reads TGTGCCAGTCGTCACAGGGGAGGTGGAAACACCATATATTTT.

This clone was seen a few times. The chain has TRBV4-1 and TRBJ1-3; D call uncertain. From germline, CDR1 is MGHRA and CDR2 YSYEKL. Trimming took off 1 base at V and 0 bases at J, with 4 bases between the two ends. The CDR3 consists of 14 residues. The chain's CDR3 is CASSQASSGNTIYF. The DNA for the CDR3 is TGCGCCAGCAGCCAAGCTTCCTCTGGAAACACCATATATTTT.

The V and J genes are TRBV6-2 or TRBV6-3 and TRBJ2-1, with D possibly TRBD2 on 5 matching bases. Trimming pared 2 bases from V and 13 bases from J, leaving 15 bases between. The germline CDR1 and CDR2 sequences are MNHEY and SVGEGT. This CDR3 spans 13 amino acids. CDR3 sequence: CASSYVPLRDQFF. Written as DNA, the CDR3 is TGTGCCAGCAGTTACGTGCCGCTTCGGGATCAGTTCTTC.

This clone was observed once. The rearrangement uses TRBV13 and TRBJ2-5; 7 bases match TRBD2. The length of the CDR3 is 17 residues. Per germline, CDR1 PRHDT and CDR2 FYEKMQ (reference sequence). Trimming removed 4 bases from V and 5 bases from J; junction bases left unmatched: 16. DNA of the CDR3: TGTGCCAGCAGCTCCTTGGGGCGGGAGTTAGGTAGGGAGACCCAGTACTTC. The encoded protein is CASSSLGRELGRETQYF.

V usage is TRBV4-2 and J usage is TRBJ1-2, with D possibly being TRBD1 (6 bases). Germline V CDR1 and CDR2: LGHNA, YNFKEQ. The length of the CDR3 is 18 residues. Trimming left V 3 bases short and J 3 bases short, with 23 bases between. The CDR3 loop reads CASSQLLATGGADYGYTF. The CDR3 DNA sequence: TGTGCCAGCAGCCAGCTCCTGGCCACGGGGGGGGCAGACTATGGCTACACCTTC.

This chain joins TRBV3-1 (or the pseudogene TRBV3-2) and TRBJ2-7, with D perhaps TRBD2 (6 bases). Trimming took off 0 bases at V and 10 bases at J, with 16 bases between the two ends. CDR1 and CDR2 from the germline V gene are LGHDT and YNNKEL (reference sequence). This CDR3 spans 14 amino acids. The CDR3 is CASSQEKGLTLQYF. In DNA form, the CDR3 reads TGTGCCAGCAGCCAAGAAAAGGGACTGACGTTACAGTACTTC.

V and J are TRBV10-1 and TRBJ1-1, with TRBD1 matching over 9 bases. V dropped 5 bases and J dropped 4; count of bases not matched to a gene: 8. The CDR3 is 15 residues long. From germline, CDR1 is WNHNN and CDR2 SYGVQD (reference sequence). The CDR3: CASSFDRGEFTEAFF. In nucleotides, the CDR3 is TGCGCCAGCAGTTTTGACAGGGGGGAGTTCACTGAAGCTTTCTTT.

The chain joins TRBV6-5 to TRBJ2-3, with 8 bases lining up with TRBD2. Germline V lookup: CDR1 MNHEY, CDR2 SVGAGI. The CDR3 spans 15 residues. The J segment lost 5 bases and the V segment lost 0 bases, leaving 4 bases of the junction unmatched. Here the CDR3 DNA reads TGTGCCAGCAGTTACTCGAGACTAGCGAGAGATACGCAGTATTTT. As protein: CASSYSRLARDTQYF.

The chain employs TRBV5-4 and TRBJ1-2; 8 positions agree with TRBD1. The CDR3 has 14 amino acids. The V gene end was trimmed by 0 bases and the J gene end by 5 bases; junction bases not matched to a gene: 3. CDR1 SGHNT and CDR2 YYREEE come from the germline V gene (reference sequence). DNA of the CDR3: TGTGCCAGCAGCTTGGCAGGGGGCAGGTATGGCTACACCTTC. It codes for CASSLAGGRYGYTF.

This chain joins TRBV7-9 and TRBJ2-1; D is undetermined. Germline V gives CDR1 SEHNR, CDR2 FQNEAQ (reference sequence). Trimming cost V 0 bases and J 9 bases, with 9 bases left between them. The CDR3 runs to 13 residues. CDR3 sequence reads: CASSLARSGEQFF. CDR3 coding DNA: TGTGCCAGCAGCTTAGCGCGGTCTGGTGAGCAGTTCTTC.

On this clone itself: This sample includes further DNA sequences coding for the same CDR3. The rearrangement joins TRBV27 to TRBJ2-7, with D tentatively TRBD1 (5 bases). The germline V gene has CDR1 MNHEY and CDR2 SMNVEV (reference sequence). V shed 2 bases and J shed 2 bases, with 7 bases lying between them. The CDR3 loop spans 13 amino acids. Here the CDR3 reads CASSLTGTYEQYF. As DNA, the CDR3 is TGTGCCAGCAGTTTAACAGGAACCTACGAGCAGTACTTC.

This sequence joins TRBV24-1 and TRBJ2-3, with D perhaps TRBD1 (5 bases). Trimming removed 0 bases from V and 8 bases from J, with 8 bases in between. Germline V gives CDR1 KGHDR, CDR2 SFDVKD. The CDR3 consists of 13 residues. The CDR3 loop reads CATSDLQGSTQYF. CDR3 DNA sequence: TGTGCCACCAGTGATTTGCAGGGTTCTACGCAGTATTTT.